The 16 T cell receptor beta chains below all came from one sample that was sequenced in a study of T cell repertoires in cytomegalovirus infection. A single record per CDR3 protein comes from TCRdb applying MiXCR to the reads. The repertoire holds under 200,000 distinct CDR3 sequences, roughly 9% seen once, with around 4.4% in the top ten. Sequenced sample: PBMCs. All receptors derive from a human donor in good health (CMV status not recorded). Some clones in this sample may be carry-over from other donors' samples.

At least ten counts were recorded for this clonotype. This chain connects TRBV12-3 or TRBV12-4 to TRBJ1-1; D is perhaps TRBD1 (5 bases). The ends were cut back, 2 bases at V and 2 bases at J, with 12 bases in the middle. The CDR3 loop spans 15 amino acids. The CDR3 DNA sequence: TGTGCCAGCAGTTTACCTTCACAGGCAAACACTGAAGCTTTCTTT. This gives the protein CASSLPSQANTEAFF.

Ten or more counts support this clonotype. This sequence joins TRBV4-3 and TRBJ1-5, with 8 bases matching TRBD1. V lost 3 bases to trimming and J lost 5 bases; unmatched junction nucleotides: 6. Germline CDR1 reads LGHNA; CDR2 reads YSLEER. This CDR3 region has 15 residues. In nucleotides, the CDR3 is TGCGCCAGCAGCCAGGCAGACAGGGGCGATCAGCCCCAGCATTTT. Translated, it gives CASSQADRGDQPQHF.

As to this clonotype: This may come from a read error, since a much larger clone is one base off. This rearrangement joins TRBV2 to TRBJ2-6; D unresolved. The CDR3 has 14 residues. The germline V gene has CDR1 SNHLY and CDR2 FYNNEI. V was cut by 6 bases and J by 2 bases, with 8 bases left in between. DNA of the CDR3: TGTGCCAGCAGGTCGACTGCTGGGGCCAACGTCCTGACTTTC. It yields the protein CASRSTAGANVLTF.

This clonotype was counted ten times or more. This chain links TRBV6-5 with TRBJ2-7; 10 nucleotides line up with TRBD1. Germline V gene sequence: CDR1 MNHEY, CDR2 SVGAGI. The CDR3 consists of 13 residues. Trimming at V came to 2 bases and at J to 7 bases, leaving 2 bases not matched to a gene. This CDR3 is CASSYDRGREQYF. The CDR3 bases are TGTGCCAGCAGTTACGACAGGGGGCGAGAGCAGTACTTC.

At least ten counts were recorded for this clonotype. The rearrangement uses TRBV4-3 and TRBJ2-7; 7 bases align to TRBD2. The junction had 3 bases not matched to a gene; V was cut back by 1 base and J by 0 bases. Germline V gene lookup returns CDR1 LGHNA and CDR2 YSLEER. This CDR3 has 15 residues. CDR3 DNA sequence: TGCGCCAGCAGCCAAGGGCGCGGGGGCTCCTACGAGCAGTACTTC. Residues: CASSQGRGGSYEQYF.

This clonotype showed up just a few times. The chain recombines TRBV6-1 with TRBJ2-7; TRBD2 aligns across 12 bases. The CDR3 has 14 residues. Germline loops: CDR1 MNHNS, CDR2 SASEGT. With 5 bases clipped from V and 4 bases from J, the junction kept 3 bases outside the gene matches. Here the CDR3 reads CASSSTSGRYEQYF. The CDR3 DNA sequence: TGTGCCAGCAGTAGTACTAGCGGGAGGTACGAGCAGTACTTC.

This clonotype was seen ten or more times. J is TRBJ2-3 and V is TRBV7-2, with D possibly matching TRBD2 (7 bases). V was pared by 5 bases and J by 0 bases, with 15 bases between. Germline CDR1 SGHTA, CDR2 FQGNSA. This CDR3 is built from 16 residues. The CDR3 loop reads CASSRKRGASTDTQYF. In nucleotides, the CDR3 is TGTGCCAGCAGCCGCAAACGGGGGGCTAGCACAGATACGCAGTATTTT.

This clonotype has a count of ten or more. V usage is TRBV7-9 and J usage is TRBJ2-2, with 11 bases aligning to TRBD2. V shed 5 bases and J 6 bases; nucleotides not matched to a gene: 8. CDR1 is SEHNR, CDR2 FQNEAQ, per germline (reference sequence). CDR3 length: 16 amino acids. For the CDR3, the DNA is TGTGCCAGCAGCGTCAGACTAGCGGGGACTCCCGGGGAGCTGTTTTTT. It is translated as CASSVRLAGTPGELFF.

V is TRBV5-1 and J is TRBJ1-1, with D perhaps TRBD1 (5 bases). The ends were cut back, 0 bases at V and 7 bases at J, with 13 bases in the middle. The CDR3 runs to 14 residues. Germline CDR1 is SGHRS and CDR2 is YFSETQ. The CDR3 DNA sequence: TGCGCCAGCAGCTTGGATGGCGGGACGGTTGAAGCTTTCTTT. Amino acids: CASSLDGGTVEAFF.

The CDR3 protein is CSVYIGHLNEQFF. DNA of the CDR3: TGCAGCGTTTACATAGGACATCTGAATGAGCAGTTCTTC. This chain uses TRBV29-1 with TRBJ2-1; possibly TRBD1 for D (5 bases). Germline V CDR1 and CDR2: SQVTM, ANQGSEA. This CDR3 has 13 amino acids. V was trimmed by 5 bases and J by 7 bases, leaving 15 bases between them.

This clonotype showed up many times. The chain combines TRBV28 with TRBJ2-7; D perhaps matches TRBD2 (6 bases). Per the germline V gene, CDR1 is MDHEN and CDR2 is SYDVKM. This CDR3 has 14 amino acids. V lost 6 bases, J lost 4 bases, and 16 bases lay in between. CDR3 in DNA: TGTGCCAGCAGATTCCCGGAGGGAACTTACGAGCAGTACTTC. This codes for CASRFPEGTYEQYF.

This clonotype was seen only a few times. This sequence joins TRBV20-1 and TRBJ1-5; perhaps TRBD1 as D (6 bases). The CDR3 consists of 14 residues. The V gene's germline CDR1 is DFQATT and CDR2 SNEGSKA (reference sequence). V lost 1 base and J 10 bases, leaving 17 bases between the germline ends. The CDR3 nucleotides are TGCAGTGCTAGAGTCGCGGCAGGGGAGAGCCCCCAGCATTTT. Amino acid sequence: CSARVAAGESPQHF.

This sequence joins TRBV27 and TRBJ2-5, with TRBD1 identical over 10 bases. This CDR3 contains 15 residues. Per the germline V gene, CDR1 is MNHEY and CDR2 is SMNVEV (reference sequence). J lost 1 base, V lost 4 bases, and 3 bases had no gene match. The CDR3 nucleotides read TGTGCCAGCAGTTCCTGGACAGGGGGCCAAGAGACCCAGTACTTC. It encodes CASSSWTGGQETQYF.

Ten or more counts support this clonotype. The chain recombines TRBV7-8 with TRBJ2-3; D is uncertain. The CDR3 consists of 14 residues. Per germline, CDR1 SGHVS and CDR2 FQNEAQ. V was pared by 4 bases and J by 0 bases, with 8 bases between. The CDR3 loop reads CASSSLTSTDTQYF. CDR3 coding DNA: TGTGCCAGCAGCTCCCTTACTAGCACAGATACGCAGTATTTT.

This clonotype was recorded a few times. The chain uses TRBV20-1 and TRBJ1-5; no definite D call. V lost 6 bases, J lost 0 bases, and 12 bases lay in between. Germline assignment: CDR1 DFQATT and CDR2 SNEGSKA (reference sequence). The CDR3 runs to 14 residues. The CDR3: CSAPPPYSNQPQHF. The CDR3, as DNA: TGCAGTGCCCCCCCCCCATATAGCAATCAGCCCCAGCATTTT.

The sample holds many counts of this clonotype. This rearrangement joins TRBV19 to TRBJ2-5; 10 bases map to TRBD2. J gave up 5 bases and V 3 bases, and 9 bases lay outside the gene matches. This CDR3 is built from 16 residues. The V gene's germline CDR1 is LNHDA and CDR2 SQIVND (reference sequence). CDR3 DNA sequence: TGTGCCAGTAGTATCACGGCTAGCGGGAGTCGTGAGACCCAGTACTTC. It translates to CASSITASGSRETQYF.